A selection of T cell receptor beta chains follows, all from one sample in a study of T cells in Graves' hyperthyroidism and ophthalmopathy. TCRdb used MiXCR to reprocess the multiplex PCR reads, holding one entry per CDR3 protein. The table shows approximately 600,000 distinct CDR3 sequences, with approximately 15% occurring only once. The specimen sequenced was blood. These receptors came from a woman aged 40 to 50 with Graves' ophthalmopathy. CDR3s include the opening cysteine and the closing phenylalanine or tryptophan. The D gene is left open where the match is weak. Clone size is not always given. Where it is, it says once, few, many or a class for expanded clones.

v_call: TRBV28
clone_size: few
d_call: NA
j_call: TRBJ2-2
cdr3_aa: CASRSQGSANTGELFF
cdr3_nt: TGTGCCAGCAGGTCACAGGGATCCGCGAACACCGGGGAGCTGTTTTTT

v_call: TRBV28
clone_size: many
d_call: TRBD2
j_call: TRBJ2-7
cdr3_aa: CASSSPAGAGYEQYF
cdr3_nt: TGTGCCAGCAGTTCCCCAGCGGGAGCCGGGTACGAGCAGTACTTC

v_call: TRBV24-1
clone_size: many
d_call: NA
j_call: TRBJ2-7
cdr3_aa: CATSQDSHEQYF
cdr3_nt: TGTGCCACCAGCCAGGATTCCCACGAGCAGTACTTC

v_call: TRBV29-1
clone_size: many
d_call: NA
j_call: TRBJ2-5
cdr3_aa: CSVPDSNQETQYF
cdr3_nt: TGCAGCGTCCCGGACTCGAACCAAGAGACCCAGTACTTC

v_call: TRBV12-5
clone_size: NA
d_call: NA
j_call: TRBJ1-1
cdr3_aa: CASGLRPGVHTEAFF
cdr3_nt: TGCGCTAGTGGTTTGAGGCCAGGGGTGCACACTGAAGCTTTCTTT

v_call: TRBV6-1
clone_size: NA
d_call: NA
j_call: TRBJ2-7
cdr3_aa: CASSEAAGGEQYF
cdr3_nt: TGTGCCAGCAGTGAAGCGGCAGGAGGCGAGCAGTACTTC

v_call: TRBV11-2
clone_size: few
d_call: TRBD1
j_call: TRBJ2-7
cdr3_aa: CASSLEQPRQGTYEQYF
cdr3_nt: TGTGCCAGCAGCTTAGAACAACCGCGACAGGGCACCTACGAGCAGTACTTC

v_call: TRBV6-1
clone_size: many
d_call: NA
j_call: TRBJ1-5
cdr3_aa: CAIQGYSNQPQHF
cdr3_nt: TGTGCCATTCAGGGTTACAGCAATCAGCCCCAGCATTTT

v_call: TRBV28
clone_size: NA
d_call: NA
j_call: TRBJ2-3
cdr3_aa: CASRGPRSLYTDTQYF
cdr3_nt: TGTGCCAGCAGGGGACCGCGCAGCCTTTACACAGATACGCAGTATTTT

v_call: TRBV2
clone_size: many
d_call: NA
j_call: TRBJ1-5
cdr3_aa: CASSEALNYRNQPQHF
cdr3_nt: TGTGCCAGCAGTGAAGCGCTTAACTACAGAAATCAGCCCCAGCATTTT